One sample yielded the 2 T cell receptor beta chains listed below, sequenced in a study of blood T cells in healthy people across ages. Then a second PCR, running about 6 to 12 cycles, was carried out with a sample-barcoded 5' primer and a J-beta primer mix. Each CDR3 protein is one row after TCRdb ran MiXCR on the 5' RACE reads. The repertoire consists of some 930,000 distinct CDR3 sequences, with 25% to 30% occurring once and the leading ten covering roughly 10%. The same specimen was also included in a second study, on T cells of mothers and their children.

Material: blood. The receptors here all came from a woman aged 40 to 50 in good health.

A remark on this clonotype: Compared with germline, one end of the junction differs, possibly owing to a read error. The chain combines TRBV27 with TRBJ2-4, with D perhaps matching TRBD1 (6 bases). The CDR3 sequence is 15 residues long. Germline V gene lookup returns CDR1 MNHEY and CDR2 SMNVEV (reference sequence). CDR3 DNA: TGTACCAGCAGTTTAAGGTGGGGGCCAAACAATGAGCAGTACTTC. It is translated as CTSSLRWGPNNEQYF.

Note on this clonotype: Its ends do not fully match the called genes, so a read error is possible. The J gene is TRBJ2-3, the V gene TRBV12-3 or TRBV12-4; TRBD2 matches 9 bases. CDR3 size: 22 residues. In nucleotides, the CDR3 is TGTGCCAGCAGTTTAGTAGGGCGCCGGGGGCTAGCGGGGAGAGCTAGCACAGATGCGCAGTATTTT. Residues: CASSLVGRRGLAGRASTDAQYF.